A selection of T cell receptor beta chains follows, all from one sample in a study of T cell responses to AZD1222 COVID-19 vaccine. The assay was immunoSEQ multiplex PCR, and TCRdb's table has in-frame clones only and misses some. Among tens of thousands of clones listed, 85% were seen once. The input for sequencing was peripheral blood, taken 28 days after the second AZD1222 dose. The receptors originated from an adult who received the AZD1222 COVID-19 vaccine. Each CDR3 is given with its conserved first and last residue. D genes are given only for firm matches. Clone size is shown for a subset of rows, as once, few, many or a class of expanded clone.

j_call d_call clone_size v_call cdr3_aa cdr3_nt
TRBJ2-7 NA few TRBV21-1 CASSLPGGTYEQYF TGTGCCAGCAGCCTGCCAGGTGGGACCTACGAGCAGTACTTC
TRBJ2-3 NA NA TRBV7-2 CASSSASVNTQYF TGTGCCAGCAGCTCGGCTTCCGTCAATACGCAGTATTTT
TRBJ2-3 NA NA TRBV11-2 CASTPGVFTDTQYF TGTGCCAGCACCCCGGGGGTTTTCACAGATACGCAGTATTTT
TRBJ2-3 TRBD2 NA TRBV9 CASSVFTTSGPTDTQYF TGTGCCAGCAGCGTATTTACTACTAGCGGACCCACAGATACGCAGTATTTT
TRBJ2-7 NA NA TRBV2 CASSEAQGTGSYEQYF TGTGCCAGCAGTGAAGCGCAGGGGACTGGCTCCTACGAGCAGTACTTC
TRBJ1-4 TRBD1 NA TRBV28 CASSSSTSWTGEGTTNEKLFF TGTGCCAGCAGTTCGTCAACCTCGTGGACAGGAGAAGGAACAACTAATGAAAAACTGTTTTTT
TRBJ2-7 NA NA TRBV28 CASSLRSDEQYF TGTGCCAGCAGTCTACGGTCGGACGAGCAGTACTTC
TRBJ2-3 TRBD2 NA TRBV3-1/TRBV3-2 CASSPIRVRGSTDTQYF TGTGCCAGCAGCCCCATCCGAGTGCGGGGGAGCACAGATACGCAGTATTTT
TRBJ1-4 NA NA TRBV21-1 CASSKVGRPGNATNEKLFF TGTGCCAGCAGCAAAGTAGGGCGGCCAGGGAATGCAACTAATGAAAAACTGTTTTTT
TRBJ1-2 NA NA TRBV18 CASSPPQRNGYTF TGTGCCAGCTCACCGCCACAGAGAAATGGCTACACCTTC
TRBJ2-1 TRBD2 NA TRBV7-2 CASSLTSGSQNEQFF TGTGCCAGCAGCTTAACTAGCGGGAGTCAAAATGAGCAGTTCTTC
TRBJ1-4 NA NA TRBV28 CASSSPPGLHEKLFF TGTGCCAGCAGTTCTCCCCCAGGGCTTCATGAAAAACTGTTTTTT
TRBJ1-2 NA NA TRBV2 CASSSGTQTYGYTF TGTGCCAGCAGTTCGGGAACACAGACCTATGGCTACACCTTC
TRBJ1-5 NA NA TRBV7-2 CASSSGGARDQPQHF TGTGCCAGCAGTTCTGGGGGGGCAAGGGATCAGCCCCAGCATTTT
TRBJ1-2 NA NA TRBV5-1 CASRPEGRSVYGYTF TGCGCCAGCCGCCCAGAGGGCCGTTCCGTCTATGGCTACACCTTC
TRBJ1-2 NA NA TRBV27 CASSFLDRNGYTF TGTGCCAGCAGTTTCTTGGACAGAAATGGCTACACCTTC
TRBJ2-6 NA once TRBV15 CATSRGRATGANVLTF TGTGCCACCAGCAGAGGCAGGGCTACTGGGGCCAACGTCCTGACTTTC
TRBJ2-3 NA once TRBV28 CASSLRKRYTDTQYF TGTGCCAGCAGTTTACGTAAGCGGTACACAGATACGCAGTATTTT
TRBJ2-7 TRBD1 NA TRBV7-9 CAGGQGGVEQYF TGTGCCGGCGGACAGGGCGGAGTCGAGCAGTACTTC
TRBJ2-5 NA once TRBV5-1 CASSLAGVGQETQYF TGCGCCAGCAGCTTGGCGGGGGTCGGCCAAGAGACCCAGTACTTC
TRBJ1-4 NA NA TRBV18 CASSPNSEGKLFF TGTGCCAGCTCACCGAACTCCGAAGGAAAACTGTTTTTT
TRBJ1-1 NA NA TRBV6-2/TRBV6-3 CASSYSIYTEAFF TGTGCCAGCAGTTACTCGATTTACACTGAAGCTTTCTTT
TRBJ1-5 NA few TRBV19 CASSPGTRVGGGNQPQHF TGTGCCAGTAGTCCCGGGACCAGGGTCGGTGGTGGCAATCAGCCCCAGCATTTT
TRBJ2-7 NA NA TRBV29-1 CSAVVGPPTYEQYF TGCAGCGCCGTCGTTGGCCCACCTACATACGAGCAGTACTTC
TRBJ1-3 NA NA TRBV15 CATSRDLSSGNTIYF TGTGCCACCAGCAGAGATCTAAGCTCTGGAAACACCATATATTTT
TRBJ2-3 NA NA TRBV29-1 CSVPNLGRPSFTDTQYF TGCAGCGTCCCAAATCTGGGACGACCTAGTTTCACAGATACGCAGTATTTT
TRBJ1-5 NA NA TRBV30 CAWSGRGGDQPQHF TGTGCCTGGAGTGGCCGGGGGGGGGATCAGCCCCAGCATTTT
TRBJ1-4 NA NA TRBV6-5 CASSKTPGPEKKLFF TGTGCCAGCAGTAAAACACCGGGACCGGAAAAAAAACTGTTTTTT
TRBJ2-3 TRBD2 NA TRBV19 CASSTTPGLAGRRTDTQYF TGTGCCAGTAGTACCACCCCGGGACTAGCGGGAAGACGCACAGATACGCAGTATTTT
TRBJ2-7 NA once TRBV18 CASSPTVTYEQYF TGTGCCAGCTCACCGACAGTAACCTACGAGCAGTACTTC
TRBJ1-2 NA NA TRBV5-1 CASSLETGGYTF TGCGCCAGCAGCTTGGAGACGGGAGGCTACACCTTC
TRBJ1-2 NA NA TRBV21-1 CASSKGEGSGF TGTGCCAGCAGCAAAGGGGAAGGGTCGGGATTC
TRBJ1-1 TRBD1 once TRBV6-5 CASSYSRQGAEAFF TGTGCCAGCAGTTACTCCCGACAGGGGGCTGAAGCTTTCTTT
TRBJ2-7 NA NA TRBV5-1 CASSLEGSSSYEQYF TGCGCCAGCAGCTTGGAGGGCAGTAGCTCCTACGAGCAGTACTTC
TRBJ2-5 NA NA TRBV7-9 CASSFGSQETQYF TGTGCCAGCAGCTTCGGATCCCAAGAGACCCAGTACTTC
TRBJ2-2 NA NA TRBV29-1 CSVDEGSEYTGELFF TGCAGCGTTGACGAGGGGTCCGAGTACACCGGGGAGCTGTTTTTT
TRBJ2-2 NA NA TRBV18 CASSPLPVQGYNTGELFF TGTGCCAGCTCACCACTCCCGGTTCAGGGGTATAACACCGGGGAGCTGTTTTTT
TRBJ2-1 TRBD2 NA TRBV9 CASSGSGRATNEQFF TGTGCCAGCAGCGGTAGCGGGAGGGCGACGAATGAGCAGTTCTTC
TRBJ2-7 NA once TRBV5-4 CASSLAGSYEQYF TGTGCCAGCAGCTTGGCAGGGTCCTACGAGCAGTACTTC
TRBJ1-5 NA NA TRBV3-1/TRBV3-2 CASSQDNGLRPQHF TGTGCCAGCAGCCAAGATAACGGTCTGAGGCCCCAGCATTTT
TRBJ2-3 NA NA TRBV29-1 CSVAPTGNPDTQYF TGCAGCGTTGCCCCGACAGGCAATCCAGATACGCAGTATTTT
TRBJ2-7 NA few TRBV9 CASSETGSSYEQYF TGTGCCAGCAGCGAGACAGGTAGCTCCTACGAGCAGTACTTC
TRBJ1-2 TRBD1 once TRBV10-3 CAIRGTGPGGYTF TGTGCCATCAGGGGGACAGGGCCTGGAGGCTACACCTTC
TRBJ2-1 TRBD2 NA TRBV3-1/TRBV3-2 CASRGTSGRNEQFF TGTGCCAGCAGGGGGACTAGCGGGAGGAATGAGCAGTTCTTC
TRBJ2-7 NA NA TRBV13 CASSLGPTYEQYF TGTGCCAGCAGCTTAGGGCCTACCTACGAGCAGTACTTC
TRBJ1-1 NA once TRBV7-3 CASSVFVGTEAFF TGTGCCAGCAGCGTTTTCGTGGGCACTGAAGCTTTCTTT
TRBJ2-5 NA NA TRBV4-1 CASSLIGEETQYF TGCGCCAGCAGCCTCATAGGGGAAGAGACCCAGTACTTC
TRBJ2-3 TRBD2 NA TRBV4-1 CASSQEPSGVADTQYF TGCGCCAGCAGCCAAGAGCCTAGCGGGGTTGCAGATACGCAGTATTTT